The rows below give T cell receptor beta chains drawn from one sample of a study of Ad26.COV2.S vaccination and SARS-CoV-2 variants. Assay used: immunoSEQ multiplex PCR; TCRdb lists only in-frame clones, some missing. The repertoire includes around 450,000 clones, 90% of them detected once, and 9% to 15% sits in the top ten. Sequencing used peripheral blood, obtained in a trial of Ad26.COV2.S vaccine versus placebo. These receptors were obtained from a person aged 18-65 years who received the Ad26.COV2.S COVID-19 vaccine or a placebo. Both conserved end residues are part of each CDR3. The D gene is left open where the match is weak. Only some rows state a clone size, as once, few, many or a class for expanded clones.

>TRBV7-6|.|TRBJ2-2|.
CASSLAGGPNTGELFF
TGTGCCAGCAGCTTAGCGGGAGGTCCGAACACCGGGGAGCTGTTTTTT
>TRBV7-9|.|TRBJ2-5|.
CASSWGTLKETQYF
TGTGCCAGCAGCTGGGGGACACTAAAAGAGACCCAGTACTTC
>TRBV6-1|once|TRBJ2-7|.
CASSEAGHLYEQYF
TGTGCCAGCAGTGAGGCCGGACACCTCTACGAGCAGTACTTC
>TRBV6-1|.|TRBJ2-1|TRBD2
CASSAPGLAGDGEQFF
TGTGCCAGCAGTGCACCAGGACTAGCGGGAGATGGTGAGCAGTTCTTC
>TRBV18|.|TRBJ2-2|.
CASSPNSLNTGELFF
TGTGCCAGCTCACCGAACAGCCTGAACACCGGGGAGCTGTTTTTT
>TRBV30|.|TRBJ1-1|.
CAWSVQGIEAFF
TGTGCCTGGAGTGTACAGGGAATTGAAGCTTTCTTT
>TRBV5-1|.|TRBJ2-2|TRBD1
CASSGTGANTGELFF
TGCGCCAGCAGCGGGACAGGGGCGAACACCGGGGAGCTGTTTTTT
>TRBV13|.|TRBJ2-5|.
CASSLGSVPSQYF
TGTGCCAGCAGCTTAGGCAGTGTCCCCTCCCAGTACTTC
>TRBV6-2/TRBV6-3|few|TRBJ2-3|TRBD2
CASSYSTSGTDTQYF
TGTGCCAGCAGTTACTCGACTAGCGGCACAGATACGCAGTATTTT
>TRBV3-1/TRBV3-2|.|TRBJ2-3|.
CASSLIQSAPDTQYF
TGTGCCAGCAGCCTGATACAGAGCGCCCCAGATACGCAGTATTTT
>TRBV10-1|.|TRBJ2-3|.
CASSEQSTDTQYF
TGCGCCAGCAGTGAACAGAGCACAGATACGCAGTATTTT
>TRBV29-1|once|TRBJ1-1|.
CSVKGYENTEAFF
TGCAGCGTTAAGGGGTATGAGAACACTGAAGCTTTCTTT
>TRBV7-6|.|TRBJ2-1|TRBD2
CASSATSGTSYNEQFF
TGTGCCAGCAGCGCGACTAGCGGAACCTCCTACAATGAGCAGTTCTTC
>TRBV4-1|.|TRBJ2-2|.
CASSQDGRLDFTGELFF
TGCGCCAGCAGCCAAGATGGTCGCCTGGATTTCACCGGGGAGCTGTTTTTT
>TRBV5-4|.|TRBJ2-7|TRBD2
CASSPGLAGIYEQYF
TGTGCCAGCAGCCCCGGACTAGCGGGTATCTACGAGCAGTACTTC
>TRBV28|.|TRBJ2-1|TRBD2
CASSFLGLAGDEQFF
TGTGCCAGCAGTTTCCTCGGACTAGCTGGCGATGAGCAGTTCTTC
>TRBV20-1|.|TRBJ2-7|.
CSARPHYEQYF
TGCAGTGCCAGACCCCACTACGAGCAGTACTTC
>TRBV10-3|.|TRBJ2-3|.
CAIRPEVASDTQYF
TGTGCCATCAGACCCGAGGTAGCGTCGGATACGCAGTATTTT
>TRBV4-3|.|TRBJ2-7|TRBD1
CASSQDRGPYEQYF
TGCGCCAGCAGCCAGGACAGGGGGCCCTACGAGCAGTACTTC
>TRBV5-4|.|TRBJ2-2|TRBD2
CASSSRLAGGRTGELFF
TGTGCCAGCAGCTCCAGACTAGCGGGAGGGCGGACCGGGGAGCTGTTTTTT